This is a list of T cell receptor beta chains from one sample in a study of human T cells and chemical hapten exposure. TCRdb reprocessed the RACE reads via MiXCR and lists one record per CDR3 protein. The sample contains under 90,000 distinct CDR3 sequences, 8.5% of which appear only once. The sequences come from whole blood, collected in connection with sensitization to the hapten diphenylcyclopropenone (DPC). The receptors shown here come from a woman in her forties or fifties with alopecia areata. Some clones in this sample may be carry-over from other donors' samples. Both conserved end residues are part of each CDR3. D genes are given only for firm matches. A clone size is listed for some rows: how often the clone was seen (once, few, many), or a class if it is expanded.

CDR3 protein	CDR3 DNA	clone size	V gene	J gene	D gene
CASSPPSGAHTQYF	TGTGCCAGCAGCCCCCCTAGCGGGGCGCATACGCAGTATTTT	many	TRBV21-1	TRBJ2-3	.
CASSPRFSGANVLTF	TGTGCCAGCAGCCCCCGGTTTTCTGGGGCCAACGTCCTGACTTTC	few	TRBV7-8	TRBJ2-6	.
CASSIRVDGANVLTF	TGTGCCAGCAGCATCAGGGTGGACGGGGCCAACGTCCTGACTTTC	few	TRBV5-5	TRBJ2-6	.
CASSQEGTQYF	TGTGCCAGCAGCCAAGAAGGTACGCAGTATTTT	many	TRBV3-1	TRBJ2-3	.
CASSGRTLISSGANVLTF	TGTGCCAGCAGCGGGAGGACACTGATCAGCTCTGGGGCCAACGTCCTGACTTTC	.	TRBV9	TRBJ2-6	.
CASSYRDETQYF	TGTGCCAGCAGTTACAGGGATGAAACGCAGTATTTT	many	TRBV4-2	TRBJ2-3	.
CASGLGQGGTEAFF	TGTGCCAGCGGGTTAGGACAGGGCGGTACTGAAGCTTTCTTT	many	TRBV7-3	TRBJ1-1	TRBD1
CASSQGIAGASEQFF	TGTGCCAGCAGCCAAGGGATAGCGGGAGCAAGTGAGCAGTTCTTC	.	TRBV3-1	TRBJ2-1	TRBD2
CASSLETDTQYF	TGTGCCAGCAGCTTAGAAACAGATACGCAGTATTTT	.	TRBV13	TRBJ2-3	.
CASSPEVSGANVLTF	TGTGCCAGCAGCCCCGAAGTCTCTGGGGCCAACGTCCTGACTTTC	once	TRBV16	TRBJ2-6	.
CASSQSTNPNTEAFF	TGTGCCAGCAGCCAATCAACTAACCCGAACACTGAAGCTTTCTTT	many	TRBV4-2	TRBJ1-1	.
CASSLDTGNTEAFF	TGTGCCAGCAGTTTAGATACAGGCAACACTGAAGCTTTCTTT	many	TRBV12-3/TRBV12-4	TRBJ1-1	.
CASSSGWSGGVNEQFF	TGCGCCAGCAGCTCGGGTTGGAGCGGGGGAGTAAATGAGCAGTTCTTC	few	TRBV5-1	TRBJ2-1	TRBD2
CASSLAGGNSRVQYF	TGTGCCAGCAGTTTAGCCGGGGGGAACTCCCGGGTTCAGTACTTC	.	TRBV27	TRBJ2-4	TRBD2
CASSRRMVGDTQYF	TGTGCCAGCAGCAGAAGGATGGTTGGGGATACGCAGTATTTT	.	TRBV13	TRBJ2-3	.
CASRTTGSRQYF	TGTGCCAGCAGGACAACAGGGTCTAGGCAGTATTTT	.	TRBV27	TRBJ2-3	.
CSVVLPRSMNTEAFF	TGCAGCGTTGTCCTCCCCCGCAGCATGAACACTGAAGCTTTCTTT	few	TRBV29-1	TRBJ1-1	.
CASSSTDSYEQYF	TGTGCCAGCAGTTCGACAGACTCCTACGAGCAGTACTTC	few	TRBV28	TRBJ2-7	.
CASSFGRGRDIQYF	TGTGCCAGCAGTTTCGGCAGGGGGCGCGACATTCAGTACTTC	few	TRBV12-3/TRBV12-4	TRBJ2-4	TRBD1
CASSTGDQPQHF	TGTGCCAGCAGTACCGGGGATCAGCCCCAGCATTTT	many	TRBV6-5	TRBJ1-5	.
CASQRTGTYEQYF	TGTGCCAGTCAGAGGACGGGGACCTACGAGCAGTACTTC	many	TRBV19	TRBJ2-7	.
CAERGGYEQYF	TGTGCCGAGCGGGGGGGCTACGAGCAGTACTTC	many	TRBV2	TRBJ2-7	TRBD2
CASRLTGTNTGELFF	TGTGCCAGTAGGCTAACAGGGACGAACACCGGGGAGCTGTTTTTT	.	TRBV19	TRBJ2-2	.
CSVAGGTTEAFF	TGCAGCGTAGCAGGGGGTACCACTGAAGCTTTCTTT	many	TRBV29-1	TRBJ1-1	TRBD1
CASSLSWGQGAQDTQYF	TGTGCCAGCAGTTTATCGTGGGGACAGGGGGCGCAGGATACGCAGTATTTT	few	TRBV27	TRBJ2-3	TRBD1
CASGQWTANSNQPQHF	TGTGCTAGTGGTCAATGGACAGCTAATAGCAATCAGCCCCAGCATTTT	many	TRBV12-5	TRBJ1-5	.
CASSRDRGWGETQYF	TGTGCCAGCAGCCGAGACAGGGGATGGGGGGAGACCCAGTACTTC	.	TRBV5-4	TRBJ2-5	TRBD1